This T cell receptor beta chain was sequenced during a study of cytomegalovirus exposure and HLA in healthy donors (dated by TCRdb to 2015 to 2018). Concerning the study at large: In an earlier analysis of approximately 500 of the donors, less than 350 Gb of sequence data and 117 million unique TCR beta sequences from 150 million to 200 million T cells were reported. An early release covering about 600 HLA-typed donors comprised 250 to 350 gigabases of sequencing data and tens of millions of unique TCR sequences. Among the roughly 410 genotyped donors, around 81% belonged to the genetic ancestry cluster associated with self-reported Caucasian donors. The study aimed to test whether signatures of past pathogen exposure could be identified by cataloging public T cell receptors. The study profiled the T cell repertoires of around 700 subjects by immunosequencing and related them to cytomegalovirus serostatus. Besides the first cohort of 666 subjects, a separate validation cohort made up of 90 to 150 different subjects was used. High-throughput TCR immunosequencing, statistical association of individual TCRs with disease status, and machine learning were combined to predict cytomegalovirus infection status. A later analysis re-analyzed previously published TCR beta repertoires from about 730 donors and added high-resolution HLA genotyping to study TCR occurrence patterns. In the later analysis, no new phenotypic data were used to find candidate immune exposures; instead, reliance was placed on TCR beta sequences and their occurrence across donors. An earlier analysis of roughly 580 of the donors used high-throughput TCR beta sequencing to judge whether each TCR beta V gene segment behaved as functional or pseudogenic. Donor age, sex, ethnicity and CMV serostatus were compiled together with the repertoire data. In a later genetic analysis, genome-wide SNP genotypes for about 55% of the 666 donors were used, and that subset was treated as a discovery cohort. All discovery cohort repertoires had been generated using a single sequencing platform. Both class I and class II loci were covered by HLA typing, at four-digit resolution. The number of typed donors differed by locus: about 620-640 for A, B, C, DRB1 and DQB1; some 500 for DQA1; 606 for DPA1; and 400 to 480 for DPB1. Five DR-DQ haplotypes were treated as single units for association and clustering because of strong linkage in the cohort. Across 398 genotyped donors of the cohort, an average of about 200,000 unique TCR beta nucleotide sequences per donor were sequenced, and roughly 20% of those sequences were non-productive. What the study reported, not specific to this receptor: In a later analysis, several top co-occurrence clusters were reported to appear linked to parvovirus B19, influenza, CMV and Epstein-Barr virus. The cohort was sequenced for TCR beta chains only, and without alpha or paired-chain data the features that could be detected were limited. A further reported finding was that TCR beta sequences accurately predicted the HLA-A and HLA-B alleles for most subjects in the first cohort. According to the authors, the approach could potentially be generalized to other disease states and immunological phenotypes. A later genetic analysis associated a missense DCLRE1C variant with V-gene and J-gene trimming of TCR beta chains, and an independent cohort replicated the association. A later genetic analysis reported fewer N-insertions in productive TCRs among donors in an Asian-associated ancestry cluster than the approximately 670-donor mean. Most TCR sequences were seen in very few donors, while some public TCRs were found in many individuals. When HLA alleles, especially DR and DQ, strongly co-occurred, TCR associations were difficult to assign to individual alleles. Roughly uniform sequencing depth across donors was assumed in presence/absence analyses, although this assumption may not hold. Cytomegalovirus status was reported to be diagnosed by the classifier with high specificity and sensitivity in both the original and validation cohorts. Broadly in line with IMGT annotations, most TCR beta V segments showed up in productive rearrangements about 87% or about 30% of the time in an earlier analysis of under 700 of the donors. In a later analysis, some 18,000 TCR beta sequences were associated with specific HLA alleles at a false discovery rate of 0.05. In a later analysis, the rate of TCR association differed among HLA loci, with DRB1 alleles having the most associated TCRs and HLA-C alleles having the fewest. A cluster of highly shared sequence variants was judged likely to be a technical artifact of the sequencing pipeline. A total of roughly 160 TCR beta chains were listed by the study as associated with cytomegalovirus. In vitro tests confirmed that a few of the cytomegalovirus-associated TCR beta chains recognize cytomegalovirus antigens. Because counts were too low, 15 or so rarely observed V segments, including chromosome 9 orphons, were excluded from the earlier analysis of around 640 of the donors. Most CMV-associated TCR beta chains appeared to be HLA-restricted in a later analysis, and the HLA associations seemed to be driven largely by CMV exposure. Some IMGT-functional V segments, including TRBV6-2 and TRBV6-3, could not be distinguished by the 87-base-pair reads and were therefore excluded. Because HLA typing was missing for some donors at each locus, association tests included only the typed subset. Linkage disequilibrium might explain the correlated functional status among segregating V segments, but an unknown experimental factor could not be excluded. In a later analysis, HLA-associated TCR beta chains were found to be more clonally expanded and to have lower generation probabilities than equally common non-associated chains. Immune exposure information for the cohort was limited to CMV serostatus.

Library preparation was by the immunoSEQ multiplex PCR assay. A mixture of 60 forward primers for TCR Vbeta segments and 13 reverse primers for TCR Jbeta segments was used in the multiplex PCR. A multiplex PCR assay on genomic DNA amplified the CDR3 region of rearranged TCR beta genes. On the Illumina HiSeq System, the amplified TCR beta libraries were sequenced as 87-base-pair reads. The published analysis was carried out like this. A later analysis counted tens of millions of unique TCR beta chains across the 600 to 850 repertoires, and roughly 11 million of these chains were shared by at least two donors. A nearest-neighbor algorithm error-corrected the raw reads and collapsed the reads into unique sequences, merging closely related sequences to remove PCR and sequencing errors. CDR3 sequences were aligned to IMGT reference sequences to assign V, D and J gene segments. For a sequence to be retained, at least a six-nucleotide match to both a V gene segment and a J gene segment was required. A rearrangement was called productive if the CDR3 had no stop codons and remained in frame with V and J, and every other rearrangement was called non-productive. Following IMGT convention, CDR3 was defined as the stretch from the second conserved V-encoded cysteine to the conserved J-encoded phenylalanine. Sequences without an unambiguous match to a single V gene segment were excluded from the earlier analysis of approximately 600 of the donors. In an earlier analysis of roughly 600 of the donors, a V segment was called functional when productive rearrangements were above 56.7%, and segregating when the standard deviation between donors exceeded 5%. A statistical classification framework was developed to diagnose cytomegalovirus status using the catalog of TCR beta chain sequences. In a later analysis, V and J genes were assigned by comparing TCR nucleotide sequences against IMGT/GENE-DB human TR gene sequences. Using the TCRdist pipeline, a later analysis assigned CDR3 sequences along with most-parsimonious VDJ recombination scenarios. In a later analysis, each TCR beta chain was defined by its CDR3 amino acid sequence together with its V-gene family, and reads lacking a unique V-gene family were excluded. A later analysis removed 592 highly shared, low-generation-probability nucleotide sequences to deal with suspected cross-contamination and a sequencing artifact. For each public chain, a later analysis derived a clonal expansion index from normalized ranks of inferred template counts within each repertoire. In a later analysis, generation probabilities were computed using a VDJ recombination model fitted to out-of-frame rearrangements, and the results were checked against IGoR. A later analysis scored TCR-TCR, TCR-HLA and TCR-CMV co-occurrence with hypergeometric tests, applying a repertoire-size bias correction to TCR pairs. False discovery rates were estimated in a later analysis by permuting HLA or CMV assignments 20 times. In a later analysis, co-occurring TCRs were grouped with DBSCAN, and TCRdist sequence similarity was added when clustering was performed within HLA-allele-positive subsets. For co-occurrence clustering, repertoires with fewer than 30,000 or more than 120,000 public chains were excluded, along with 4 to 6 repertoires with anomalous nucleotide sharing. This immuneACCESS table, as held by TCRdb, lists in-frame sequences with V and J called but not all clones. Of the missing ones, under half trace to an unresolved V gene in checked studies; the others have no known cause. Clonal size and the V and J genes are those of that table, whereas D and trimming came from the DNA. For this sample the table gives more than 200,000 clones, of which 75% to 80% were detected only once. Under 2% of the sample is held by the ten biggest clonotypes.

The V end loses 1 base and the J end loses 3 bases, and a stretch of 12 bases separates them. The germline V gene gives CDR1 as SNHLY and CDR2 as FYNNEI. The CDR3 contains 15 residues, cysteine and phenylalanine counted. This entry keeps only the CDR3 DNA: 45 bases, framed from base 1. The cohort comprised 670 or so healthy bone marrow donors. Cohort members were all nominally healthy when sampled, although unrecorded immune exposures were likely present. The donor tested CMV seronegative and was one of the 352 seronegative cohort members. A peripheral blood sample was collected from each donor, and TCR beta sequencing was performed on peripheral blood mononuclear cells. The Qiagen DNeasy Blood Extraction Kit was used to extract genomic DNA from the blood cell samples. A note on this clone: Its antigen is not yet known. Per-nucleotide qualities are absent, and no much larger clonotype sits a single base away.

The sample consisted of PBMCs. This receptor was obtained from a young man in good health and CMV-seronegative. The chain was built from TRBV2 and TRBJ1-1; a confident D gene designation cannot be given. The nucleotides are TGTGCCAGCAGTGAAGGTGGAGAATTCTACACTGAAGCTTTCTTT. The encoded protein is CASSEGGEFYTEAFF.